Below, 7 T cell receptor beta chains from the same sample are listed, as sequenced in a study of shared clonotypes between healthy human individuals. Assay used: immunoSEQ multiplex PCR; TCRdb lists only in-frame clones, some missing. The data hold approximately 2.3 million clones, with about 92% observed a single time. Sequenced sample: naive CD4+ T cells from PBMCs. Documented subset: CD45RA+ positively selected. The source is a man aged 18 to 29 in good health. Some clones in this sample may be carry-over from other donors' samples.

The CDR3: CASSPFPAANYGYTF. CDR3 DNA sequence: TGTGCCAGCAGTCCCTTCCCGGCGGCTAACTATGGCTACACCTTC. The genes are TRBV6-6 and TRBJ1-2; D is uncertain. The germline CDR1 and CDR2 sequences are MNHNY and SVGAGI (reference sequence). The CDR3 runs to 15 residues. Trimming took off 5 bases at V and 0 bases at J, with 13 bases between the two ends.

This sequence joins TRBV7-2 and TRBJ2-5; possibly TRBD2 for D (5 bases). The length of the CDR3 is 12 residues. The ends were cut back, 0 bases at V and 8 bases at J, with 7 bases in the middle. Germline CDR1 SGHTA, CDR2 FQGNSA. Here the CDR3 reads CASSLAPSTQYF. Here the CDR3 DNA reads TGTGCCAGCAGCTTAGCCCCTAGCACCCAGTACTTC.

This chain joins TRBV28 and TRBJ2-5; maybe TRBD2 (6 bases). The germline V gene has CDR1 MDHEN and CDR2 SYDVKM. The CDR3 contains 14 residues. With 3 bases removed from V and 7 bases from J, the gap between germline ends came to 15 bases. The CDR3, as DNA: TGTGCCAGCAGTTTCTGGAGGGCCAGTGTGACCCAGTACTTC. As protein: CASSFWRASVTQYF.

This clone is a singleton in its sample. The gene calls are TRBV28 and TRBJ1-4; the D is unclear. This CDR3 has 13 residues. Germline loops: CDR1 MDHEN, CDR2 SYDVKM. V was pared by 8 bases and J by 0 bases, with 7 bases between. CDR3 coding DNA: TGTGCCAGCGTAGGAACAACTAATGAAAAACTGTTTTTT. Its translation is CASVGTTNEKLFF.

The chain combines TRBV5-4 with TRBJ2-3; TRBD1 is a possible D gene (5 bases). Germline CDR1 reads SGHNT; CDR2 reads YYREEE (reference sequence). V was cut by 1 base and J by 3 bases, with 15 bases left in between. The CDR3 is 16 amino acids. As DNA, the CDR3 is TGTGCCAGCAGCTTGATAAGTGGGGCCCGTACAGATACGCAGTATTTT. This sequence encodes CASSLISGARTDTQYF.

CDR3: CASSPSGSLSYEQYF. The CDR3 region has the DNA TGTGCCAGCAGCCCGAGTGGTAGTCTATCCTACGAGCAGTACTTC. The chain joins TRBV27 to TRBJ2-7, with no clear D. Germline CDR1 is MNHEY and CDR2 is SMNVEV (reference sequence). Trimming took off 6 bases at V and 1 base at J, with 16 bases between the two ends. The CDR3 has 15 residues.

Points on this clone: Other DNA variants within this sample encode the same CDR3. This rearrangement joins TRBV7-9 to TRBJ1-1, with a weak D call TRBD1 (6 bases). The CDR3 runs 13 residues. CDR1 is SEHNR and CDR2 is FQNEAQ in the germline V gene (reference sequence). The V end was cut by 6 bases, the J end by 4 bases, with 12 bases between. This CDR3 is CASSRGAGTEAFF. The CDR3 nucleotides read TGTGCCAGCAGTCGGGGGGCAGGCACTGAAGCTTTCTTT.